The 21 T cell receptor beta chains listed next were all sequenced from one sample in a study of shared clonotypes between healthy human individuals. Data came from immunoSEQ multiplex PCR; TCRdb stores just in-frame clones and leaves some out. This table has around 940,000 clones, over 75% appearing once. The sequenced sample consisted of memory CD4+ T cells sorted from blood. The sample's subset: CD45RA-negative fraction. Receptors were obtained from a young man in good health.

This clone has more than one count but fewer than ten. This sample includes further DNA sequences coding for the same CDR3. The chain carries TRBV27 and TRBJ1-6, with D maybe TRBD1 (5 bases). Trimming stripped 3 bases from V and 0 bases from J, with 6 bases between. CDR1 and CDR2 from the germline V gene are MNHEY and SMNVEV (reference sequence). The CDR3 has 15 residues. The CDR3 nucleotides read TGTGCCAGCAGTTTGGGGGGCTCCTATAATTCACCCCTCCACTTT. Amino acid sequence: CASSLGGSYNSPLHF.

The chain links TRBV10-1 to TRBJ1-4; 10 bases are shared with TRBD1. V lost 6 bases and J lost 8; bases outside the gene matches: 3. CDR3 length equals 13 residues. Germline V lookup: CDR1 WNHNN, CDR2 SYGVQD (reference sequence). The CDR3 nucleotides read TGCGCCAGCAGCGACAGGGGGCAGGAAAAACTGTTTTTT. Protein sequence: CASSDRGQEKLFF.

This clone came up a few times. V is TRBV6-6 and J is TRBJ2-2; D possibly corresponds to TRBD1 (5 bases). The CDR3 length is 16 residues. V lost 2 bases to trimming and J lost 5 bases, with 15 bases between them. The germline V gene encodes CDR1 MNHNY and CDR2 SVGAGI (reference sequence). The CDR3 nucleotides read TGTGCCAGCAGTTACCCGCGACAAAGGGGAACCGGGGAGCTGTTTTTT. Translated: CASSYPRQRGTGELFF.

The rearrangement joins TRBV6-5 to TRBJ2-7; possibly TRBD2 for D (5 bases). Germline CDR1 and CDR2: MNHEY and SVGAGI. V was shortened by 6 bases and J by 3 bases, with 18 bases between the two germline ends. The CDR3 contains 15 residues. In DNA form, the CDR3 reads TGTGCCAGCAGAATAGCGCCGAACCCCCTCTACGAGCAGTACTTC. It specifies CASRIAPNPLYEQYF.

The gene calls are TRBV11-2 and TRBJ2-1; perhaps D is TRBD1 or TRBD2 (6 bases each). Between the trimmed V and J ends, which lost 1 base and 8 bases, there was a span of 12 bases. This CDR3 comprises 14 residues. CDR1 is SGHAT, CDR2 FQNNGV, per germline. CDR3 coding DNA: TGTGCCAGCAGCTTAGTTCGGGGGCGGGATGAGCAGTTCTTC. Protein sequence: CASSLVRGRDEQFF.

The chain links TRBV7-9 to TRBJ2-3; no clear D gene. Germline V gene sequence: CDR1 SEHNR, CDR2 FQNEAQ (reference sequence). The CDR3 totals 16 residues. Between the trimmed V and J ends, which lost 2 bases and 3 bases, there was a span of 15 bases. CDR3 bases: TGTGCCAGCAGCTTACCTCGGGTCCCCAGAACAGATACGCAGTATTTT. Amino acid sequence: CASSLPRVPRTDTQYF.

The CDR3 DNA sequence: TGTGCCAGCACCCAATCGGGGTATGGCTACACCTTC. This translates into CASTQSGYGYTF. This rearrangement joins TRBV6-1 to TRBJ1-2; D not resolved. The V gene lost 7 bases and the J gene lost 5 bases, with 11 bases spanning the gap. The germline gives CDR1 MNHNS, CDR2 SASEGT. The CDR3 consists of 12 residues.

On this clone itself: Other nucleotide sequences from this sample produce the same CDR3. The chain employs TRBV2 and TRBJ2-7; unclear D gene. V lost 3 bases and J 2 bases, leaving 8 bases between the germline ends. Germline CDR1 and CDR2: SNHLY and FYNNEI. The CDR3 length is 13 residues. The CDR3 DNA is TGTGCCAGCAGTGATCGGAGAACCTACGAGCAGTACTTC. Translated, it gives CASSDRRTYEQYF. Combining the CDR3 with reference TRBV2 and TRBJ2-7 gives the whole variable domain EPEVTQTPSHQVTQMGQEVILRCVPISNHLYFYWYRQILGQKVEFLVSFYNNEISEKSEIFDDQFSVERPDGSNFTLKIRSTKLEDSAMYFCASSDRRTYEQYFGPGTRLTVT.

There are many counts of this clone. The J gene is TRBJ2-3, the V gene TRBV7-9; 7 nucleotides align to TRBD2. Losses at the gene ends were 2 bases for V and 4 bases for J; bases not matched to a gene: 9. There are 16 residues in the CDR3. The germline V gene has CDR1 SEHNR and CDR2 FQNEAQ (reference sequence). The chain's CDR3 is CASSLTTSSGADTQYF. CDR3 bases: TGTGCCAGCAGCTTAACGACTAGCTCGGGCGCAGATACGCAGTATTTT.

The chain joins TRBV19 to TRBJ1-5, with 10 bases aligning to TRBD1. This CDR3 has 18 amino acids. V gave up 7 bases and J gave up 0 bases; unmatched junction bases: 12. Per germline, CDR1 LNHDA and CDR2 SQIVND (reference sequence). CDR3 nucleotide sequence: TGTGCCAGTACCCGAAGAGGGACAGGGGTTTATAGCAATCAGCCCCAGCATTTT. It specifies CASTRRGTGVYSNQPQHF. The full variable domain, in which reference TRBV19 and TRBJ1-5 provide the parts outside the CDR3, is DGGITQSPKYLFRKEGQNVTLSCEQNLNHDAMYWYRQDPGQGLRLIYYSQIVNDFQKGDIAEGYSVSREKKESFPLTVTSAQKNPTAFYLCASTRRGTGVYSNQPQHFGDGTRLSIL.

This chain connects TRBV7-9 to TRBJ2-2, with a possible D match to TRBD2 (5 bases). This CDR3 comprises 15 residues. Germline loops: CDR1 SEHNR, CDR2 FQNEAQ (reference sequence). The ends were cut back, 7 bases at V and 1 base at J, with 13 bases in the middle. CDR3 sequence: CASTPGRLNTGELFF. CDR3 coding DNA: TGTGCCAGCACCCCGGGAAGATTGAACACCGGGGAGCTGTTTTTT.

This chain connects TRBV14 to TRBJ2-2; D is tentatively TRBD1 or TRBD2 (5 bases each). CDR3 length equals 14 residues. Germline values: CDR1 SGHDN, CDR2 FVKESK. Trimming cost V 4 bases and J 1 base, with 7 bases left between them. The CDR3 DNA follows: TGTGCCAGCAGCCGGGGGTTGAACACCGGGGAGCTGTTTTTT. Translation: CASSRGLNTGELFF.

The genes are TRBV7-2 and TRBJ2-3, with 8 nucleotides matching TRBD2. The CDR3 consists of 16 residues. V dropped 3 bases and J dropped 3; count of bases not matched to a gene: 8. The germline gives CDR1 SGHTA, CDR2 FQGNSA. The CDR3 coding sequence is TGTGCCAGCAGCTTTGACGGGAGGGCCGGGACAGATACGCAGTATTTT. The encoded protein is CASSFDGRAGTDTQYF.

As to this clone: The sample carries other DNA sequences with the same CDR3. The V gene is TRBV30, the J gene TRBJ1-5; maybe TRBD1 (6 bases). CDR3 size: 13 residues. Germline CDR1 and CDR2: GTSNPN and SVGIG (reference sequence). V shed 2 bases and J shed 5 bases, with 10 bases lying between them. In DNA form, the CDR3 reads TGTGCCTGGAGTATACAGGGAGATCAGCCCCAGCATTTT. It codes for CAWSIQGDQPQHF. The full variable domain, in which reference TRBV30 and TRBJ1-5 provide the parts outside the CDR3, is SQTIHQWPATLVQPVGSPLSLECTVEGTSNPNLYWYRQAAGRGLQLLFYSVGIGQISSEVPQNLSASRPQDRQFILSSKKLLLSDSGFYLCAWSIQGDQPQHFGDGTRLSIL.

This chain joins TRBV7-2 and TRBJ1-1; D remains unclear. The CDR3 has 11 residues. The germline gives CDR1 SGHTA, CDR2 FQGNSA. V was cut by 4 bases and J by 11 bases, with 11 bases left in between. The CDR3 nucleotides read TGTGCCAGCAGCTCCGGAGCTCTCGCTTTCTTT. Translated, it gives CASSSGALAFF.

V and J are TRBV27 and TRBJ2-2, with 9 bases aligning to TRBD2. Germline lookup yields CDR1 MNHEY and CDR2 SMNVEV (reference sequence). After removal of 8 bases from V and 4 bases from J, the junction contained 5 bases not matched to a gene. The CDR3 runs 14 residues. The CDR3 is CASWASGVTGELFF. The CDR3 DNA sequence: TGTGCCAGCTGGGCTAGCGGGGTCACCGGGGAGCTGTTTTTT.

As to this clone: Other DNA sequences in the same sample also yield this CDR3. The rearrangement uses TRBV19 and TRBJ1-6; D is perhaps TRBD1 (5 bases). The CDR3 sequence is 15 residues long. Trimming removed 4 bases from V and 5 bases from J, with 12 bases in between. Germline assignment: CDR1 LNHDA and CDR2 SQIVND (reference sequence). The CDR3 DNA sequence: TGTGCCAGTAGTAAGGGACTAGGCGATAATTCACCCCTCCACTTT. Amino acid sequence: CASSKGLGDNSPLHF.

This clone occurred once. The chain joins TRBV28 to TRBJ1-2; D gene ambiguous. Trimming stripped 10 bases from V and 2 bases from J, with 8 bases between. The CDR3 loop spans 11 amino acids. Germline lookup yields CDR1 MDHEN and CDR2 SYDVKM. In DNA form, the CDR3 reads TGTGCCACCACTCAGAACTATGGCTACACCTTC. This translates into CATTQNYGYTF.

V gene TRBV11-2 combines with J gene TRBJ1-1; possible D gene TRBD1, 5 bases. The germline V and J ends were trimmed by 6 bases and 1 base, with 18 bases remaining between them. Germline V gives CDR1 SGHAT, CDR2 FQNNGV. The CDR3 sequence is 16 residues long. The CDR3 here is CASRNQVGGRNTEAFF. The CDR3 DNA reads as TGTGCCAGCAGGAACCAAGTGGGGGGGAGGAACACTGAAGCTTTCTTT.

The chain links TRBV6-5 to TRBJ1-5; D is possibly TRBD1 (5 bases). The CDR3 runs 14 residues. V gave up 4 bases and J gave up 0 bases, with 7 bases separating them. CDR1 and CDR2 (germline): MNHEY, SVGAGI. The CDR3 DNA sequence: TGTGCCAGCAGTTCGACAGATAGCAATCAGCCCCAGCATTTT. This sequence encodes CASSSTDSNQPQHF.

This clone was observed a few times. The chain combines TRBV12-2 with TRBJ1-1. TRBV12-2 is shown as a pseudogene. This CDR3 comprises 11 residues. The CDR3 DNA reads TGTGCAAGTCGCCCCCGGACTGAAGCTTTCTTT. Its translation is CASRPRTEAFF.